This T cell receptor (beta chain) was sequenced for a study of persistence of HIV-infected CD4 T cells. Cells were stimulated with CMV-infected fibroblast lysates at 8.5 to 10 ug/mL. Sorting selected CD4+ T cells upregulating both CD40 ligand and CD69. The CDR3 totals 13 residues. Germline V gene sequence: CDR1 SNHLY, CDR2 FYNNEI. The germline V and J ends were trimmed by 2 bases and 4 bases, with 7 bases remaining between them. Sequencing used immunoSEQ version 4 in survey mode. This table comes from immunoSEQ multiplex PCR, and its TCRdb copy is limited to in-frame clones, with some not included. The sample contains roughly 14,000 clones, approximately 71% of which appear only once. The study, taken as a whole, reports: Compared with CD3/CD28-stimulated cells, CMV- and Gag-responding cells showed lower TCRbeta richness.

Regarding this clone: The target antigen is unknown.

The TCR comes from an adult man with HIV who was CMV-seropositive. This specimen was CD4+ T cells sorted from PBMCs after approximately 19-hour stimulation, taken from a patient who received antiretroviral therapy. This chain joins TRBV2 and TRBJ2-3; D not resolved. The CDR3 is CASSEPLADTQYF. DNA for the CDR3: TGTGCCAGCAGTGAACCCCTAGCAGATACGCAGTATTTT.